One and the same sample provided the 4 T cell receptor beta chains below, sequenced in a study of T cell clonality in common variable immunodeficiency. The data were produced by immunoSEQ multiplex PCR, yet TCRdb's version contains in-frame clones alone and is incomplete. The sample has about 52,000 clones, none seen only once; the top ten hold about 1.8%. The sequenced sample was peripheral blood mononuclear cells. These receptors all stem from a person aged 18-70 years in good health.

This clone occurred many times. The sequenced part of the CDR3 DNA is TGTGCCAGTAGTATAAATGACAGGGACACTGAA. Translating it yields CASSINDRDTE. The complete CDR3 protein is CASSINDRDTEAFF. The V call is TRBV19, the J call TRBJ1-1, with 7 nucleotides matching TRBD1. The read ends 3 residues shy of where the CDR3 ends; the end is completed using the germline J gene. This CDR3 is built from 14 residues. The J segment lost 3 bases and the V segment lost 2 bases, leaving 3 bases of the junction unmatched. Germline V lookup: CDR1 LNHDA, CDR2 SQIVND (reference sequence).

This clone was seen repeatedly, ten times or more. With the read ending 3 residues before the CDR3 end, the germline J gene is used to fill in that end. V and J are TRBV19 and TRBJ2-7; 8 nucleotides line up with TRBD1. Trimming at V came to 8 bases and at J to 2 bases, leaving 8 bases not matched to a gene. In germline, CDR1 is LNHDA, CDR2 SQIVND (reference sequence). The CDR3 is made up of 14 amino acids. CDR3 sequence: CASALGQGPYEQYF. The CDR3 DNA, read in part, is TGTGCCAGTGCGCTCGGACAGGGACCCTACGAG.

This clone was seen ten or more times. The CDR3 end falls 3 residues outside the read, so it is completed with the germline J gene. V and J are TRBV6-2 or TRBV6-3 and TRBJ2-1, with D tentatively TRBD1 or TRBD2 (5 bases each). Trimming stripped 2 bases from V and 4 bases from J, with 18 bases between. Germline V gene lookup returns CDR1 MNHEY and CDR2 SVGEGT. This CDR3 spans 17 amino acids. The CDR3 sequence is CASSYPMAGSSYNEQFF. The sequenced CDR3 bases are TGTGCCAGCAGTTACCCGATGGCAGGGAGTTCGTACAATGAG.

In its sample, this clone was seen a few times. Read sequence stops 3 residues before the CDR3 end, and the germline J gene provides the missing end. The chain uses TRBV18 and TRBJ1-1, with 10 positions matching TRBD1. This CDR3 is built from 14 residues. Germline V lookup: CDR1 KGHSH, CDR2 LQKENI. Partial CDR3 DNA: TGTGCCAGCTCACCGCCGGACAGGGGGGACATT. Amino acids: CASSPPDRGDI. The whole CDR3 sequence reads CASSPPDRGDIAFF.